In its sample, the clone carrying this TCR beta chain was seen many times. The antigen is undetermined. The data were obtained in a study of regulatory T cells in long-lasting Graves disease. Points from the study as a whole: Patients with persistent disease shared 2,741 public clonotypes, outpacing the 966 shared by new patients. Relative to newly diagnosed Graves' patients, persistent ones had lower TCR diversity.

As to time point: newly diagnosed GD, antithyroid drugs for less than 3 months. Isolated PBMC RNA provided the starting material for the TCR library. Construction of the TCR beta libraries employed iRepertoire HTBI primers in conjunction with Arm-PCR of CDR3 regions. TCRdb called the multiplex PCR reads again in MiXCR, with one record for every CDR3 protein. Among 400,000 to 550,000 distinct CDR3 sequences listed, 14% to 15% were seen once. Germline CDR1 is WNHNN and CDR2 is SYGVQD (reference sequence). Trimming at V came to 10 bases and at J to 9 bases, leaving 10 bases not matched to a gene. This CDR3 region has 14 residues. This sample was shared with a second study, whose subject was T cells in Graves' hyperthyroidism and ophthalmopathy.

The receptor was derived from a woman under 40 with Graves disease. The material was peripheral blood mononuclear cells (PBMCs), obtained at new diagnosis, from a patient treated with antithyroid drugs. The chain combines TRBV10-1 with TRBJ2-1; 12 bases align to TRBD2. Here the CDR3 DNA reads TGCGCCACGAGGGAGACTAGCGGGAGCGGTGAGCAGTTCTTC. Translating gives CATRETSGSGEQFF.